This T cell receptor beta chain was recorded in a study of blood T cell repertoires in COVID-19. About the study: The United States, Italy and Spain provided the acute and convalescent COVID-19 samples. T cells, B-cell-depleted T cells, or PBMCs supplied cDNA or gDNA.

Assay: immunoSEQ multiplex PCR; the TCRdb copy retains only in-frame clones and omits some. Here the sample spans 90,000 to 100,000 clones, around 88% being singletons. Losses at the gene ends were 8 bases for V and 4 bases for J; bases not matched to a gene: 16. The germline CDR1 and CDR2 sequences are SGHTA and FQGNSA. The CDR3 has 17 residues. The source is a man older than 75 with acute or convalescent COVID-19. The sequencing input was peripheral blood. This chain connects TRBV7-2 to TRBJ2-1; 8 nucleotides align to TRBD2. The chain's CDR3 is CASARFGVAGQYNEQFF. The CDR3 bases are TGTGCCAGCGCCCGGTTTGGAGTAGCGGGACAATACAATGAGCAGTTCTTC. Supplemented by reference TRBV7-2 and TRBJ2-1, the full variable domain reads GAGVSQSPSNKVTEKGKDVELRCDPISGHTALYWYRQSLGQGLEFLIYFQGNSAPDKSGLPSDRFSAERTGGSVSTLTIQRTQQEDSAVYLCASARFGVAGQYNEQFFGPGTRLTVL.